Sequencing of this TCR beta chain was carried out in a study of CD8 T cells in Susac syndrome. Per germline, CDR1 LGHDT and CDR2 YNNKEL (reference sequence). There are 15 residues in the CDR3. V shed 5 bases and J 0 bases; nucleotides not matched to a gene: 5. Random hexamers were used to reverse transcribe about 0.5 to 1 ug of RNA. TCRdb itself ran the immunoSEQ multiplex PCR reads through MiXCR, one entry per CDR3 protein. The data hold roughly 130,000 distinct CDR3 sequences, with 90% to 95% observed a single time. The sequence derives from a human donor in good health. The chain employs TRBV3-1 and TRBJ2-7, with 9 bases matching TRBD2. Sequencing used CD4+ T cells from PBMCs. The CDR3: CASSGIAGASYEQYF. DNA of the CDR3: TGTGCCAGCAGCGGGATAGCGGGAGCCTCCTACGAGCAGTACTTC.